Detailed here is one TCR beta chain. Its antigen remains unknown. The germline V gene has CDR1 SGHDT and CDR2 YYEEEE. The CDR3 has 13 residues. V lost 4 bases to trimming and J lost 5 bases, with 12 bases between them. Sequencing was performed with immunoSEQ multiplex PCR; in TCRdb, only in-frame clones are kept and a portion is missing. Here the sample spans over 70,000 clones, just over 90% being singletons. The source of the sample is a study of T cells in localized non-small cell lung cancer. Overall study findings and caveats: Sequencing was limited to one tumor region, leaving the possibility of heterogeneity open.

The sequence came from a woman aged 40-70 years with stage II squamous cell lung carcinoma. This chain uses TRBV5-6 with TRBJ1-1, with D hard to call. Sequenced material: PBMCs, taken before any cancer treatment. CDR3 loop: CASSPRTGTEAFF. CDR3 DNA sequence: TGTGCCAGCAGCCCCCGAACCGGGACTGAAGCTTTCTTT. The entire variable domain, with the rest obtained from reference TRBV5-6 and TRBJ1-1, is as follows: DAGVTQSPTHLIKTRGQQVTLRCSPKSGHDTVSWYQQALGQGPQFIFQYYEEEERQRGNFPDRFSGHQFPNYSSELNVNALLLGDSALYLCASSPRTGTEAFFGQGTRLTVV.